The source of this T cell receptor beta chain is a study of type 1 regulatory T cells. With respect to this clonotype: Its target is not known.

TCRdb independently ran MiXCR on the reads; one entry per CDR3 protein. This sample has about 74,000 distinct CDR3 sequences, with about three fifths found just once. Sequenced material: cultured T cells, either the whole culture or a sorted T cell fraction (not recorded which). Indicated subset: Tr1-enriched cell product generated in vitro against host alloantigens. This receptor was taken from a human donor in good health.

The CDR3, as DNA: TGTGCCAGCAGCCCTAGCGGGAGGTCCTACAATGAGCAGTTCTTC. Translated, it gives CASSPSGRSYNEQFF. This chain joins TRBV7-2 and TRBJ2-1, with 11 bases aligning to TRBD2. CDR1 SGHTA and CDR2 FQGNSA come from the germline V gene. After removal of 5 bases from V and 1 base from J, the junction contained 1 base not matched to a gene. This CDR3 is 15 amino acids long.